The T cell receptor (beta chain) described here comes from a study of metastatic and nonmetastatic thyroid tumors. Study summary: Peripheral blood and tumor or nodule samples from malignant and benign thyroid patients were compared.

Patients were all untreated before their thyroid surgery. Whole-study results and caveats: It was reportedly found that TCR beta diversity was significantly higher in malignant thyroid tumors than in benign nodules, a difference seen in both blood and tumor samples.

As concerns this clone: The antigen remains undetermined.

Per germline, CDR1 SNHLY and CDR2 FYNNEI. The CDR3 sequence is 13 residues long. Trimming removed 5 bases at V and 5 bases at J, with 12 bases between. Using MiXCR, TCRdb reanalyzed the PCR reads. The sample includes 25,000 or so clones, under 30% of them seen just once. The origin of this receptor is a female donor with papillary thyroid cancer or a benign thyroid nodule (not recorded which). Some clones in this sample may be carry-over from other donors' samples. Sequencing was done on a sample of blood. The V call is TRBV2, the J call TRBJ2-5, with D possibly being TRBD1 (6 bases). This CDR3 reads CASSQNRVETQYF. The CDR3 region has the DNA TGTGCCAGCAGTCAGAACAGGGTGGAGACCCAGTACTTC.